This record covers a single T cell receptor beta chain. The method was immunoSEQ multiplex PCR; TCRdb's version includes in-frame clones alone and lacks a portion of them. The table has 90,000 to 100,000 clones, more than 85% seen once; the top ten hold more than 0.8%. The data originate from a study of OX40 agonist ivuxolimab in advanced cancers. At the level of the study: Cancers in dose escalation were hepatocellular, melanoma, renal cell and head and neck.

CDR1 is SGHRS and CDR2 is YFSETQ in the germline V gene. The V and J ends lost 0 bases and 2 bases respectively, with 8 bases between them. The CDR3 totals 14 residues. The J gene is TRBJ1-2, the V gene TRBV5-1; no firm D call. The sample in question was CD4+ or CD8+ T cells sorted from blood, obtained in a trial of the OX40 agonist ivuxolimab. This receptor was taken from an adult with an advanced solid tumor such as melanoma, head and neck, liver or kidney cancer. CDR3 DNA: TGCGCCAGCAGCTTGGATGGAGGGAACTATGGCTACACCTTC. Protein sequence: CASSLDGGNYGYTF.